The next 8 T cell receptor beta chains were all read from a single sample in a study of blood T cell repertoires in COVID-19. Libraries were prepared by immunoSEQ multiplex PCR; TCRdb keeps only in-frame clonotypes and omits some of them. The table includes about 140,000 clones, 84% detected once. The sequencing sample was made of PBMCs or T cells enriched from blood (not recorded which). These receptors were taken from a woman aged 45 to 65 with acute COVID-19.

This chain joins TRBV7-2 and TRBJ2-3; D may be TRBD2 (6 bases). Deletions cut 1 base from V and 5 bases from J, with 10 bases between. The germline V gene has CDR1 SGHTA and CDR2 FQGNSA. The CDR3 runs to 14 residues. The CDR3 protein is CASSLDPGVDTQYF. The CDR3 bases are TGTGCCAGCAGCTTAGATCCGGGAGTAGATACGCAGTATTTT.

CDR3 sequence reads: CASSPRGRGSDTQYF. The CDR3 DNA reads as TGTGCCAGCTCACCACGAGGCAGGGGTTCGGATACGCAGTATTTT. The chain is built from TRBV18 and TRBJ2-3, with D maybe TRBD1 (6 bases). Germline V gene sequence: CDR1 KGHSH, CDR2 LQKENI. V was cut by 1 base and J by 6 bases, with 14 bases left in between. This CDR3 has 15 amino acids.

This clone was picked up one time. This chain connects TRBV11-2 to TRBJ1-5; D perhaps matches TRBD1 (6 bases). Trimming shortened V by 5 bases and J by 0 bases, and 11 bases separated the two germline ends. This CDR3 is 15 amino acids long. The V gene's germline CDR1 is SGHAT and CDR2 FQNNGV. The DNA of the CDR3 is TGTGCCAGCAGCCAACACAGGGATAGCAATCAGCCCCAGCATTTT. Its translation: CASSQHRDSNQPQHF.

This CDR3 is CASSIGGTGRVRYGYTF. The CDR3 DNA reads TGTGCCAGTAGTATAGGAGGGACAGGAAGGGTGCGGTATGGCTACACCTTC. The gene calls are TRBV19 and TRBJ1-2; 8 bases fit TRBD1. Germline V gene data show CDR1 as LNHDA and CDR2 as SQIVND (reference sequence). This CDR3 spans 17 amino acids. The V and J ends lost 1 base and 5 bases, in that order; junction bases with no gene match: 12.

In DNA form, the CDR3 reads TGTGCCAGCACCAGGGGTCATAATTCACCCCTCCACTTT. Protein: CASTRGHNSPLHF. J is TRBJ1-6 and V is TRBV27, with D perhaps matching TRBD1 (6 bases). Germline V gene lookup returns CDR1 MNHEY and CDR2 SMNVEV (reference sequence). Trimming removed 7 bases at V and 5 bases at J, with 9 bases between. This CDR3 region has 13 residues.

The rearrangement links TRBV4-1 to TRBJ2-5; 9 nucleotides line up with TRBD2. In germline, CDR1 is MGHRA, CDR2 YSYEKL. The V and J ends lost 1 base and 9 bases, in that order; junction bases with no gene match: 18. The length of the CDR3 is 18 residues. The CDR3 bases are TGCGCCAGCAGCCAAGTTATGCGGACACAGCGGGGGGTCTTGCCCCAGTACTTC. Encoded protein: CASSQVMRTQRGVLPQYF.

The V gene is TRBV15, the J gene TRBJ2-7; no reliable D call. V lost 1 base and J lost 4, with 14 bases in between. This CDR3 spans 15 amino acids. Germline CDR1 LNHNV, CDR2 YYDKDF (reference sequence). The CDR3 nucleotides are TGTGCCACCAGCAGAGTCCTAGGCAATACTTACGAGCAGTACTTC. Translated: CATSRVLGNTYEQYF.

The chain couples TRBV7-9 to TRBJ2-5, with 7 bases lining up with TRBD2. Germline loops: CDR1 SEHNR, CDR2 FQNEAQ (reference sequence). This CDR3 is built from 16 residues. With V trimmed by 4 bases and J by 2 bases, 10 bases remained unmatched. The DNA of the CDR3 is TGTGCCAGCAGCTCCTACCCCCCGGGAGGTCAAGAGACCCAGTACTTC. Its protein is CASSSYPPGGQETQYF.